The 4 T cell receptor beta chains given below trace back to one sample, sequenced in a study of identical twins. TCRdb reprocessed the 5' RACE reads with MiXCR, giving one entry per CDR3 protein. The data hold 200,000 to 250,000 distinct CDR3 sequences, with approximately 12% observed a single time. These records were also assigned to another study, of yellow fever vaccine responses in identical twins.

The sample comprised memory (CD45RO+) T cells sorted from blood. These receptors were collected from a young woman in good health.

This clonotype has just a few counts. The chain links TRBV15 to TRBJ2-1, with 9 bases lining up with TRBD1. Trimming at V came to 3 bases and at J to 2 bases, leaving 8 bases not matched to a gene. This CDR3 is built from 17 residues. Per the germline V gene, CDR1 is LNHNV and CDR2 is YYDKDF (reference sequence). CDR3 amino acids: CATSSGRGQGPYNEQFF. The CDR3 DNA is TGTGCCACCAGCAGTGGGAGGGGACAGGGCCCCTACAATGAGCAGTTCTTC. Drawing the rest from reference TRBV15 and TRBJ2-1, the complete variable domain is DAMVIQNPRYQVTQFGKPVTLSCSQTLNHNVMYWYQQKSSQAPKLLFHYYDKDFNNEADTPDNFQSRRPNTSFCFLDIRSPGLGDTAMYLCATSSGRGQGPYNEQFFGPGTRLTVL.

The J gene is TRBJ2-7, the V gene TRBV5-1; the match to TRBD1 covers 8 bases. Trimming cost V 7 bases and J 2 bases; bases outside gene matches: 8. This CDR3 region has 14 residues. Germline V gene data show CDR1 as SGHRS and CDR2 as YFSETQ. In DNA, the CDR3 is TGCGCCAGCGGAAACAGGGGGGCGACCTACGAGCAGTACTTC. Protein sequence: CASGNRGATYEQYF.

This clonotype occurred a few times. The chain has TRBV11-2 and TRBJ2-2; 9 bases match TRBD1. Germline V lookup: CDR1 SGHAT, CDR2 FQNNGV. The J segment lost 5 bases and the V segment lost 1 base, leaving 5 bases of the junction unmatched. CDR3 length: 16 amino acids. The CDR3 region is CASSLGGQGGTGELFF. The DNA for the CDR3 is TGTGCCAGCAGCTTAGGGGGACAGGGTGGAACCGGGGAGCTGTTTTTT.

This clonotype was seen a few times. This chain links TRBV14 with TRBJ2-1; no firm D call. With 0 bases removed from V and 0 bases from J, the gap between germline ends came to 9 bases. The length of the CDR3 is 16 residues. CDR1 SGHDN and CDR2 FVKESK come from the germline V gene. CDR3 coding DNA: TGTGCCAGCAGCCAAGAACTCAGGAGCTCCTACAATGAGCAGTTCTTC. Translated: CASSQELRSSYNEQFF. Supplemented by reference TRBV14 and TRBJ2-1, the full variable domain reads EAGVTQFPSHSVIEKGQTVTLRCDPISGHDNLYWYRRVMGKEIKFLLHFVKESKQDESGMPNNRFLAERTGGTYSTLKVQPAELEDSGVYFCASSQELRSSYNEQFFGPGTRLTVL.